This TCR beta chain was observed in a study of T cells in localized non-small cell lung cancer (dated by TCRdb to the early 2020s). With regard to the full study: The study examined T cell repertoires in 200 to 300 patients with early-stage NSCLC and compared tumors with uninvolved tumor-adjacent lungs. Of the NSCLC patients, about 130 were male and approximately 99 were female, and the mean age was approximately 69 years. The cohort comprised a few hundred treatment-naïve NSCLC patients with resected, localized lung tumors. Beyond this particular receptor, the publication reports: Higher T cell density in blood was associated with longer overall survival, whereas higher clonality in adjacent lung was associated with shorter survival. Uninvolved tumor-adjacent lung showed the highest T cell clonality, higher than tumor, which suggests more focused antigenic responses in the adjacent lung. Because multi-region tumor sequencing was not performed, intratumor heterogeneity could not be ruled out. A median of roughly 60 of the top 100 tumor clones turned up in the paired uninvolved adjacent lung, and approximately 30 of those clones also ranked among the top 100 of that same adjacent lung. Since the design was exploratory, TCR variables were selected using unadjusted p-values with no false-discovery rate correction.

At diagnosis, tumor, uninvolved tumor-adjacent lung and peripheral blood were collected and then preserved as a mix of FFPE and fresh-frozen material. For TCR repertoire profiling, blood samples were analyzed in the form of peripheral blood mononuclear cells. TCR beta CDR3 regions were sequenced from DNA using the immunoSEQ Assay. The authors' pipeline ran thus. To compute T cell density, TCR beta template counts were normalized to usable DNA, which was estimated by amplifying housekeeping genes. Richness was estimated using the preseqR package, with extrapolation to 400,000 templates for PBMC samples and to 120,000 templates for tissue samples. Clonality was taken to be one minus Pielou's evenness. Tissue-enriched TCRs were identified by differential abundance testing using productive amino-acid clonotypes, minimum total count 5 and alpha 0.1. The Jaccard Index and the Morisita Overlap Index were used to measure repertoire overlap between compartments. GLIPH grouped TCR beta CDR3s together with public tetramer-defined viral CDR3s, and a viral motif had to include at least three viral sequences and also show V-gene enrichment. Here the immuneACCESS table is served through TCRdb, limited to in-frame sequences with V and J called. Missing clones are a known gap in these copies; in checked studies unresolved V genes cover under half, and the rest lacks a known reason. D and trimming come from the DNA, and the V and J calls and clone size come from that table. This sample is represented by tens of thousands of clones; approximately 94% of them were singletons. The leading ten clones occupy more than 0.7% of the sample.

Comment on this clone: Its specific antigen is unknown. Base-call qualities are not available, and no considerably larger clone is one nucleotide away.

V drops 5 bases and J drops 1 base, leaving 12 bases in between. Reading from cysteine to phenylalanine, the CDR3 counts 16 amino acids. Only the CDR3 portion is preserved as DNA: 48 bases, with reading frame beginning at the first base. CDR1 and CDR2, per the germline V gene (reference sequence), are MNHEY and SMNVEV. This receptor was identified in a woman aged 35 to 70 with stage I lung adenocarcinoma. This sample comprised peripheral blood, obtained before any cancer treatment. This chain is built from TRBV27 and TRBJ2-6, with the D assignment possibly TRBD1 or TRBD2, given 5 matching bases for each. The DNA reads TGTGCCAGCAGTCGGGACGGGGCTTCTGGGGCCAACGTCCTGACTTTC. It codes for CASSRDGASGANVLTF.